This paragraph covers one T cell receptor beta chain sequence. The data were taken from a study of beta chain features in type 1 diabetes. The CDR3 sequence is 11 residues long. V lost 5 bases, J lost 8 bases, and 7 bases lay in between. CDR1 is LNHNV, CDR2 YYDKDF, per germline (reference sequence). Reverse transcription of all isolated RNA meant that expressed TCRB transcripts were sequenced. Data came from immunoSEQ multiplex PCR; TCRdb stores just in-frame clones and leaves some out. Here the sample spans fewer than 150,000 clones, 6% to 7.5% being singletons. The chain links TRBV15 to TRBJ2-1; D is ambiguous. The sequence came from a woman aged 25 to 39 in good health. Sample: central memory CD4+ T cells from blood. The CDR3 here is CATSLRHEQFF. In DNA, the CDR3 is TGTGCCACCAGCCTCCGTCATGAGCAGTTCTTC.